One and the same sample provided the 32 T cell receptor beta chains below, sequenced in a study of spatial heterogeneity in lung cancer. Time point noted: blood at routine non-recurrence follow-up after resection. TCRdb re-derived calls from the 5' RACE reads in MiXCR, one entry per CDR3 protein. The sample lists 9,000 to 10,000 distinct CDR3 sequences, about 25% occurring once. Here the sequenced sample was PBMCs, taken at follow-up. The receptors shown here come from a female donor with early-stage non-small cell lung cancer.

This clonotype is termed medium-sized (0.01 to 0.1%). The chain employs TRBV15 and TRBJ2-5, with D perhaps matching TRBD2 (5 bases). CDR1 and CDR2 (germline): LNHNV, YYDKDF (reference sequence). This CDR3 contains 15 residues. V shed 0 bases and J shed 4 bases, with 12 bases lying between them. CDR3 DNA sequence: TGTGCCACCAGCAGAGAATTACGGGATCTAGAGACCCAGTACTTC. It specifies CATSRELRDLETQYF.

The chain has TRBV5-1 and TRBJ1-2; D is possibly TRBD1 (5 bases). Germline V lookup: CDR1 SGHRS, CDR2 YFSETQ. This CDR3 region has 15 residues. V was shortened by 7 bases and J by 2 bases, with 18 bases between the two germline ends. The CDR3 bases are TGCGCCAGCTCTACCGGGACGCAGGACAACTATGGCTACACCTTC. This translates into CASSTGTQDNYGYTF. Full variable domain (rest looked up from reference TRBV5-1 and TRBJ1-2): KAGVTQTPRYLIKTRGQQVTLSCSPISGHRSVSWYQQTPGQGLQFLFEYFSETQRNKGNFPGRFSGRQFSNSRSEMNVSTLELGDSALYLCASSTGTQDNYGYTFGSGTRLTVV.

V gene TRBV20-1 combines with J gene TRBJ2-3; D ambiguous. The CDR3 covers 13 residues. Germline CDR1 and CDR2: DFQATT and SNEGSKA (reference sequence). V lost 3 bases and J 2 bases, leaving 9 bases between the germline ends. The CDR3 DNA sequence: TGCAGTGCTAGGGCGATCGTCACAGATACGCAGTATTTT. It is translated as CSARAIVTDTQYF.

This clonotype has a handful of counts. The CDR3 DNA is TGTGCCAGCAGTTACACCAGGGCAGATACGCAGTATTTT. Encoded protein: CASSYTRADTQYF. J is TRBJ2-3 and V is TRBV6-5; D perhaps matches TRBD1 (5 bases). V was clipped by 2 bases and J by 4 bases, with 7 bases between them. The germline V gene encodes CDR1 MNHEY and CDR2 SVGAGI. The CDR3 length is 13 residues.

This clonotype showed up just a few times. The chain is built from TRBV29-1 and TRBJ2-7; no reliable D call. The CDR3 runs 11 residues. CDR1 and CDR2 from the germline V gene are SQVTM and ANQGSEA. The V end lost 6 bases, the J end lost 4 bases, and 10 bases lay between the germline ends. The CDR3 nucleotides read TGCAGCGTCGTCACCCTGTACGAGCAGTACTTC. Translation gives CSVVTLYEQYF.

In its sample, this clonotype was seen a few times. The chain carries TRBV3-1 and TRBJ2-7; TRBD1 matches 10 bases. V was pared by 2 bases and J by 0 bases, with 7 bases of the junction left unmatched. Germline-derived CDR1 and CDR2 are LGHDT and YNNKEL (reference sequence). The CDR3 length is 17 residues. Here the CDR3 reads CASSQLWTGGSSYEQYF. CDR3 DNA sequence: TGTGCCAGCAGCCAACTGTGGACAGGGGGTAGCTCCTACGAGCAGTACTTC.

This rearrangement joins TRBV6-5 to TRBJ2-1; TRBD1 matches at 10 bases. CDR1 and CDR2 from the germline V gene are MNHEY and SVGAGI. The CDR3 sequence is 16 residues long. The V gene end was trimmed by 0 bases and the J gene end by 5 bases; junction bases not matched to a gene: 4. The CDR3 nucleotides read TGTGCCAGCAGTTACTCTTACGGGACAGGGGACAATGAGCAGTTCTTC. Its protein is CASSYSYGTGDNEQFF.

The chain employs TRBV28 and TRBJ2-1, with D hard to call. The length of the CDR3 is 12 residues. Germline V gene lookup returns CDR1 MDHEN and CDR2 SYDVKM. V was shortened by 7 bases and J by 5 bases, with 9 bases between the two germline ends. CDR3 region: CASKRKDNEQFF. The CDR3, as DNA: TGTGCCAGCAAGCGTAAAGACAATGAGCAGTTCTTC. Using reference TRBV28 and TRBJ2-1 for the parts outside the CDR3, the full variable domain is DVKVTQSSRYLVKRTGEKVFLECVQDMDHENMFWYRQDPGLGLRLIYFSYDVKMKEKGDIPEGYSVSREKKERFSLILESASTNQTSMYLCASKRKDNEQFFGPGTRLTVL.

V and J are TRBV5-6 and TRBJ2-7, with D tentatively TRBD1 (6 bases). The CDR3 is made up of 14 amino acids. Germline V gene lookup returns CDR1 SGHDT and CDR2 YYEEEE. Trimming removed 0 bases from V and 5 bases from J, with 12 bases in between. The CDR3 nucleotides read TGTGCCAGCAGCTTGGTTGGGGACACTCACGAGCAGTACTTC. Encoded protein: CASSLVGDTHEQYF. Filled out from reference TRBV5-6 and TRBJ2-7, the complete variable domain reads DAGVTQSPTHLIKTRGQQVTLRCSPKSGHDTVSWYQQALGQGPQFIFQYYEEEERQRGNFPDRFSGHQFPNYSSELNVNALLLGDSALYLCASSLVGDTHEQYFGPGTRLTVT.

This clonotype has just a few counts. The V gene is TRBV5-4, the J gene TRBJ2-5; 8 bases are shared with TRBD2. Germline values: CDR1 SGHNT, CDR2 YYREEE (reference sequence). The CDR3 sequence is 15 residues long. V lost 0 bases to trimming and J lost 5 bases; unmatched junction nucleotides: 6. This chain's CDR3 is CASSLASGGWETQYF. CDR3 nucleotide sequence: TGTGCCAGCAGCTTGGCCTCGGGAGGGTGGGAGACCCAGTACTTC.

This chain connects TRBV28 to TRBJ2-6; D uncertain. Germline assignment: CDR1 MDHEN and CDR2 SYDVKM. The CDR3 spans 16 residues. The V end lost 3 bases, the J end lost 0 bases, and 9 bases lay between the germline ends. CDR3 region: CASSLVPSSGANVLTF. In nucleotides, the CDR3 is TGTGCCAGCAGTTTGGTTCCGTCCTCTGGGGCCAACGTCCTGACTTTC.

The V call is TRBV29-1, the J call TRBJ2-4, with 10 bases matching TRBD2. The junction had 4 bases not matched to a gene; V was cut back by 5 bases and J by 0 bases. CDR1 is SQVTM, CDR2 ANQGSEA, per germline. The CDR3 runs 15 residues. The CDR3, as DNA: TGCAGCGTTTTCGGACTAGCGGAAGCCAAAAACATTCAGTACTTC. It is translated as CSVFGLAEAKNIQYF.

This clonotype is termed medium-sized. CDR3 region: CASSLGAPQGAVDEQYF. The CDR3 region has the DNA TGTGCCAGCAGCTTAGGAGCACCACAGGGGGCTGTCGACGAGCAGTACTTC. The chain joins TRBV7-6 to TRBJ2-7, with 9 bases aligning to TRBD1. Germline V gene data show CDR1 as SGHVS and CDR2 as FNYEAQ. The CDR3 loop spans 17 amino acids. V dropped 1 base and J dropped 5; count of bases not matched to a gene: 12.

In its sample, this clonotype was seen a few times. The chain combines TRBV3-1 with TRBJ1-2, with D possibly being TRBD1 (5 bases). The germline CDR1 and CDR2 sequences are LGHDT and YNNKEL (reference sequence). The CDR3 sequence is 15 residues long. V lost 1 base, J lost 3 bases, and 12 bases lay in between. CDR3 sequence reads: CASSQGSSRDYGYTF. CDR3 DNA sequence: TGTGCCAGCAGCCAAGGATCGAGCAGGGACTATGGCTACACCTTC.

This clonotype was seen a handful of times. The chain is built from TRBV6-5 and TRBJ1-1; 8 bases agree with TRBD1. Trimming removed 4 bases from V and 0 bases from J; junction bases left unmatched: 4. Germline lookup yields CDR1 MNHEY and CDR2 SVGAGI. This CDR3 contains 15 residues. The CDR3 DNA is TGTGCCAGCAGTTTAGGGACAGGTTTGAACACTGAAGCTTTCTTT. It specifies CASSLGTGLNTEAFF.

CDR3 bases: TGCAGCGTTGGACTAAACAATGAGCAGTTCTTC. Its protein product is CSVGLNNEQFF. The V gene is TRBV29-1, the J gene TRBJ2-1; the D gene is possibly TRBD2 (5 bases). Looked up from germline, CDR1 is SQVTM and CDR2 is ANQGSEA. The germline V and J ends were trimmed by 4 bases and 5 bases, with 6 bases remaining between them. There are 11 residues in the CDR3.

J is TRBJ2-3 and V is TRBV11-1, with D possibly TRBD2 on 5 matching bases. Germline lookup yields CDR1 SGHAT and CDR2 FQDESV (reference sequence). V shed 8 bases and J shed 3 bases, with 15 bases lying between them. This CDR3 comprises 14 residues. CDR3 DNA sequence: TGTGCCAGCGGGAGCCGCCAGAGGACAGATACGCAGTATTTT. It yields the protein CASGSRQRTDTQYF.

This clonotype was counted between two and nine times. The chain joins TRBV14 to TRBJ2-1, with TRBD2 matching 8 bases. The trim removed 2 bases at V and 8 bases at J, leaving 5 bases unmatched. The CDR3 is 14 amino acids. CDR1 SGHDN and CDR2 FVKESK come from the germline V gene. CDR3 region: CASSQQRERYEQFF. CDR3 bases: TGTGCCAGCAGCCAACAGCGGGAGAGGTATGAGCAGTTCTTC.

This clonotype was counted between two and nine times. The chain combines TRBV28 with TRBJ2-5, with D possibly being TRBD2 (5 bases). The CDR3 sequence is 14 residues long. Germline V CDR1 and CDR2: MDHEN, SYDVKM. Trimming took 6 bases from V and 5 from J, leaving 16 bases between them. In DNA, the CDR3 is TGTGCCAGCAGCCTCGCGGAGGTTCACGAGACCCAGTACTTC. This encodes CASSLAEVHETQYF.

The V gene is TRBV20-1, the J gene TRBJ2-3, with D maybe TRBD2 (7 bases). Germline V gene data show CDR1 as DFQATT and CDR2 as SNEGSKA (reference sequence). This CDR3 region has 16 residues. Trimming stripped 1 base from V and 4 bases from J, with 18 bases between. The CDR3 nucleotides are TGCAGTGCTAGAGGGCTGGGGGCGGGAGCAGCAGATACGCAGTATTTT. Its protein product is CSARGLGAGAADTQYF.

The J gene is TRBJ1-4, the V gene TRBV19, with D perhaps matching TRBD1 (5 bases). This CDR3 has 18 residues. V was clipped by 5 bases and J by 0 bases, with 19 bases between them. Per germline, CDR1 LNHDA and CDR2 SQIVND (reference sequence). CDR3 residues: CASSAGPTGGTTNEKLFF. The CDR3 region has the DNA TGTGCCAGTAGTGCGGGCCCCACAGGAGGCACAACTAATGAAAAACTGTTTTTT.

The chain is built from TRBV7-2 and TRBJ2-7; the match to TRBD2 covers 7 bases. Trimming at V came to 2 bases and at J to 2 bases, leaving 6 bases not matched to a gene. Germline-derived CDR1 and CDR2 are SGHTA and FQGNSA. CDR3 length: 15 residues. In DNA, the CDR3 is TGTGCCAGCAGCTTAATCAGCGGGAACCCCTACGAGCAGTACTTC. This translates into CASSLISGNPYEQYF.

The CDR3 DNA sequence: TGCAGCACCGCGGGACAGGGAGGGGGTCCCTACGAGCAGTACTTC. As protein: CSTAGQGGGPYEQYF. The genes are TRBV29-1 and TRBJ2-7; TRBD1 matches at 9 bases. Unmatched junction bases numbered 13, after V lost 8 bases and J lost 2 bases. Germline CDR1 and CDR2: SQVTM and ANQGSEA. This CDR3 comprises 15 residues.

The sample holds a few counts of this clonotype. The chain has TRBV28 and TRBJ2-3; 8 bases are a match to TRBD2. The CDR3 covers 15 residues. From germline, CDR1 is MDHEN and CDR2 SYDVKM. V lost 6 bases and J lost 3; bases outside the gene matches: 8. This CDR3 is CASSPAGGATDTQYF. Written as DNA, the CDR3 is TGTGCCAGCAGCCCGGCGGGGGGCGCGACAGATACGCAGTATTTT. Looking up the rest from reference TRBV28 and TRBJ2-3 gives the full variable domain: DVKVTQSSRYLVKRTGEKVFLECVQDMDHENMFWYRQDPGLGLRLIYFSYDVKMKEKGDIPEGYSVSREKKERFSLILESASTNQTSMYLCASSPAGGATDTQYFGPGTRLTVL.

CDR3 loop: CASSLTGNRQETQYF. CDR3 nucleotide sequence: TGCGCCAGCAGCTTGACAGGGAATAGACAAGAGACCCAGTACTTC. The rearrangement links TRBV5-1 to TRBJ2-5, with D possibly matching TRBD1 (6 bases). There are 15 residues in the CDR3. The germline V and J ends were trimmed by 1 base and 2 bases, with 12 bases remaining between them. The V gene's germline CDR1 is SGHRS and CDR2 YFSETQ.

The sample holds a few counts of this clonotype. The chain uses TRBV2 and TRBJ2-5; tentative D call: TRBD1 (5 bases). The CDR3 extends over 13 amino acids. The germline V gene has CDR1 SNHLY and CDR2 FYNNEI. V was pared by 1 base and J by 5 bases, with 8 bases between. The CDR3: CASSEGRGETQYF. In nucleotides, the CDR3 is TGTGCCAGCAGTGAAGGAAGGGGCGAGACCCAGTACTTC.

This clonotype occurred a few times. The chain has TRBV12-3 or TRBV12-4 and TRBJ1-1, with D unresolved. The germline V and J ends were trimmed by 3 bases and 10 bases, with 18 bases remaining between them. The CDR3 runs 14 residues. For the CDR3, the DNA is TGTGCCAGCAGTTTGGCGACGGGTCGGACGGGAGCTTTCTTT. Translation gives CASSLATGRTGAFF.

This chain links TRBV19 with TRBJ1-1; 11 bases agree with TRBD1. Trimming at V came to 3 bases and at J to 4 bases, leaving 1 base not matched to a gene. CDR1 is LNHDA, CDR2 SQIVND, per germline (reference sequence). CDR3 length: 14 amino acids. The CDR3 DNA is TGTGCCAGTAGTATGGGACAGGGGGGCACTGAAGCTTTCTTT. This encodes CASSMGQGGTEAFF.

By sample fraction, this clonotype is medium-sized. The chain links TRBV7-2 to TRBJ1-4, with D hard to call. This CDR3 comprises 13 residues. Germline values: CDR1 SGHTA, CDR2 FQGNSA. Trimming left V 1 base short and J 7 bases short, with 7 bases between. The CDR3 DNA sequence: TGTGCCAGCAGCTTAGGGCGGACTGAAAAACTGTTTTTT. It translates to CASSLGRTEKLFF.

This clonotype counts as medium-sized (0.01 to 0.1%). The V call is TRBV19, the J call TRBJ2-2; TRBD1 matches at 7 bases. After removal of 7 bases from V and 6 bases from J, the junction contained 8 bases not matched to a gene. Germline V CDR1 and CDR2: LNHDA, SQIVND (reference sequence). The CDR3 loop spans 14 amino acids. The CDR3 spells CASIPTGRAGELFF. The CDR3 DNA is TGTGCCAGTATTCCGACAGGGCGGGCCGGGGAGCTGTTTTTT.

The V call is TRBV29-1, the J call TRBJ2-2; perhaps TRBD2 as D (5 bases). The CDR3 is 14 residues long. Germline CDR1 SQVTM, CDR2 ANQGSEA. Trimming shortened V by 5 bases and J by 0 bases, and 10 bases separated the two germline ends. CDR3 in DNA: TGCAGCGTTCCTCGAGGGACGAACACCGGGGAGCTGTTTTTT. Residues: CSVPRGTNTGELFF.

This clonotype has a handful of counts. The chain has TRBV29-1 and TRBJ2-3, with D maybe TRBD2 (6 bases). The CDR3 length is 12 residues. V lost 4 bases and J 4 bases, leaving 9 bases between the germline ends. From germline, CDR1 is SQVTM and CDR2 ANQGSEA. The CDR3 DNA is TGCAGCGTTGGGACTAATGCAGATACGCAGTATTTT. This gives the protein CSVGTNADTQYF.